Presented here are 27 T cell receptor beta chains from one specimen sequenced in a study of cytomegalovirus exposure and HLA in healthy donors. In the PCR, 60 Vbeta and 13 Jbeta primers were used. The repertoire was sequenced with immunoSEQ multiplex PCR; TCRdb's copy has only in-frame clones and lacks some. The table lists 190,000 or so clones. The sequencing sample was made of PBMCs. Receptors were obtained from a boy between 10 and 17 years old in good health and CMV-seronegative.

The rearrangement links TRBV30 to TRBJ1-2, with D maybe TRBD1 (5 bases). CDR1 and CDR2 (germline): GTSNPN, SVGIG (reference sequence). The CDR3 runs 14 residues. V lost 7 bases, J lost 7 bases, and 22 bases lay in between. The CDR3 bases are TGTGCCTTGTCACCCGGAGCCGGGGGGTTTGGCTACACCTTC. This gives the protein CALSPGAGGFGYTF.

The chain uses TRBV30 and TRBJ2-6; no clear D gene. This CDR3 is built from 14 residues. With 2 bases removed from V and 0 bases from J, the gap between germline ends came to 5 bases. CDR1 is GTSNPN, CDR2 SVGIG, per germline (reference sequence). CDR3 nucleotide sequence: TGTGCCTGGAGTAGCCGCTCTGGGGCCAACGTCCTGACTTTC. Protein sequence: CAWSSRSGANVLTF.

The CDR3 loop reads CASSSLRDRGISNYGYTF. For the CDR3, the DNA is TGTGCCAGCAGCTCGCTCCGGGACAGGGGAATTTCTAACTATGGCTACACCTTC. The chain recombines TRBV7-9 with TRBJ1-2; 10 positions agree with TRBD1. The CDR3 is 18 residues long. Germline values: CDR1 SEHNR, CDR2 FQNEAQ (reference sequence). With 4 bases clipped from V and 0 bases from J, the junction kept 11 bases outside the gene matches.

This chain connects TRBV27 to TRBJ1-5, with 8 positions matching TRBD1. J gave up 3 bases and V 8 bases, and 9 bases lay outside the gene matches. Germline V gene data show CDR1 as MNHEY and CDR2 as SMNVEV (reference sequence). The CDR3 is made up of 15 amino acids. In DNA, the CDR3 is TGTGCCAGCGGCACAGGGGGATGGGACAATCAGCCCCAGCATTTT. Protein: CASGTGGWDNQPQHF.

V and J are TRBV29-1 and TRBJ2-7; possible D gene TRBD1, 6 bases. Trimming took 1 base from V and 7 from J, leaving 23 bases between them. Germline assignment: CDR1 SQVTM and CDR2 ANQGSEA. The CDR3 totals 16 residues. Here the CDR3 DNA reads TGCAGCGTTGAAGTCTCCTCCGGGACAACTCCGCGGGAGCAGTACTTC. Its translation: CSVEVSSGTTPREQYF.

The chain links TRBV19 to TRBJ1-2; maybe TRBD1 (5 bases). The germline CDR1 and CDR2 sequences are LNHDA and SQIVND (reference sequence). CDR3 length: 16 residues. V was trimmed by 3 bases and J by 6 bases, leaving 20 bases between them. CDR3 bases: TGTGCCAGTAGTATCTCCCCTCCGACAGAGTCGGATGGCTACACCTTC. Amino acid sequence: CASSISPPTESDGYTF.

This chain connects TRBV30 to TRBJ1-1, with D uncertain. V dropped 4 bases and J dropped 4 bases, with 10 bases sitting between them. CDR1 GTSNPN and CDR2 SVGIG come from the germline V gene (reference sequence). The CDR3 loop spans 12 amino acids. The CDR3 DNA sequence: TGTGCCTGGACCGAACTTAGCACTGAAGCTTTCTTT. Its translation: CAWTELSTEAFF.

The rearrangement links TRBV27 to TRBJ2-6, with a tentative D call TRBD1 (6 bases). Germline CDR1 reads MNHEY; CDR2 reads SMNVEV (reference sequence). V lost 5 bases and J lost 4, with 24 bases in between. There are 19 residues in the CDR3. The CDR3 spells CASSAKPDRSFLGANVLTF. In DNA form, the CDR3 reads TGTGCCAGCAGTGCCAAACCGGACAGATCCTTCCTAGGGGCCAACGTCCTGACTTTC. Supplemented by reference TRBV27 and TRBJ2-6, the full variable domain reads EAQVTQNPRYLITVTGKKLTVTCSQNMNHEYMSWYRQDPGLGLRQIYYSMNVEVTDKGDVPEGYKVSRKEKRNFPLILESPSPNQTSLYFCASSAKPDRSFLGANVLTFGAGSRLTVL.

The chain is built from TRBV5-4 and TRBJ2-7; D is uncertain. V dropped 3 bases and J dropped 0 bases, with 10 bases sitting between them. CDR3 size: 14 residues. From germline, CDR1 is SGHNT and CDR2 YYREEE (reference sequence). The CDR3 nucleotides are TGTGCCAGCAGCTCTGCTGGGCTCTCCTACGAGCAGTACTTC. It translates to CASSSAGLSYEQYF. Filled out from reference TRBV5-4 and TRBJ2-7, the complete variable domain reads ETGVTQSPTHLIKTRGQQVTLRCSSQSGHNTVSWYQQALGQGPQFIFQYYREEENGRGNFPPRFSGLQFPNYSSELNVNALELDDSALYLCASSSAGLSYEQYFGPGTRLTVT.

The J gene is TRBJ2-2, the V gene TRBV13, with 8 bases that match TRBD2. The germline V gene has CDR1 PRHDT and CDR2 FYEKMQ (reference sequence). The CDR3 runs to 14 residues. V trimming: 9 bases; J trimming: 5 bases; junction bases outside the gene matches: 8. In DNA form, the CDR3 reads TGTGCCAGTAAAACTAGCGGAGGGACCGGGGAGCTGTTTTTT. This gives the protein CASKTSGGTGELFF.

The chain couples TRBV15 to TRBJ2-1, with 9 bases lining up with TRBD1. Trimming took 2 bases from V and 5 from J; bases not matched to a gene: 7. CDR3 length equals 16 residues. Per the germline V gene, CDR1 is LNHNV and CDR2 is YYDKDF (reference sequence). CDR3 region: CATSRKDRGRNNEQFF. CDR3 bases: TGTGCCACCAGCAGAAAGGACAGGGGCCGCAACAATGAGCAGTTCTTC.

CDR3 sequence (DNA): TGCGCCAGCAGCCAAGGGGACAGGGGCGGCTATGGCTACACCTTC. Its translation is CASSQGDRGGYGYTF. V usage is TRBV4-3 and J usage is TRBJ1-2, with 10 nucleotides matching TRBD1. Germline loops: CDR1 LGHNA, CDR2 YSLEER. With V trimmed by 1 base and J by 4 bases, 3 bases remained unmatched. This CDR3 has 15 amino acids.

The chain combines TRBV19 with TRBJ1-3; D not certain. The germline gives CDR1 LNHDA, CDR2 SQIVND (reference sequence). The CDR3 length is 13 residues. Trimming shortened V by 6 bases and J by 0 bases, and 6 bases separated the two germline ends. The CDR3 bases are TGTGCCAGTAGATCCGGCTCTGGAAACACCATATATTTT. Protein sequence: CASRSGSGNTIYF.

The rearrangement joins TRBV27 to TRBJ1-2; 7 bases agree with TRBD1. The CDR3 runs 14 residues. Germline-derived CDR1 and CDR2 are MNHEY and SMNVEV (reference sequence). The V and J ends lost 5 bases and 3 bases, in that order; junction bases with no gene match: 6. Here the CDR3 reads CASSHYRGDYGYTF. DNA for the CDR3: TGTGCCAGCAGTCACTACAGGGGTGACTATGGCTACACCTTC.

This chain links TRBV7-8 with TRBJ2-5; D is uncertain. This CDR3 has 12 residues. The germline gives CDR1 SGHVS, CDR2 FQNEAQ. Trimming cost V 2 bases and J 6 bases, with 7 bases left between them. CDR3 protein: CASSLIFQTQYF. The CDR3 DNA sequence: TGTGCCAGCAGCTTAATCTTCCAGACCCAGTACTTC. The complete variable domain, with remaining parts taken from reference TRBV7-8 and TRBJ2-5, reads GAGVSQSPRYKVAKRGQDVALRCDPISGHVSLFWYQQALGQGPEFLTYFQNEAQLDKSGLPSDRFFAERPEGSVSTLKIQRTQQEDSAVYLCASSLIFQTQYFGPGTRLLVL.

This chain connects TRBV4-1 to TRBJ1-3; D possibly corresponds to TRBD1 (5 bases). Trimming cost V 0 bases and J 2 bases, with 14 bases left between them. Germline-derived CDR1 and CDR2 are MGHRA and YSYEKL. This CDR3 is built from 17 residues. The CDR3 spells CASSQDPDGGTGNTIYF. In DNA, the CDR3 is TGCGCCAGCAGCCAAGATCCGGACGGGGGGACTGGAAACACCATATATTTT.

This rearrangement joins TRBV14 to TRBJ2-7, with D uncertain. The ends were cut back, 1 base at V and 7 bases at J, with 11 bases in the middle. The CDR3 has 13 residues. Germline CDR1 SGHDN, CDR2 FVKESK. The CDR3: CASSQVGNREQYF. CDR3 nucleotides: TGTGCCAGCAGCCAAGTAGGCAACAGAGAGCAGTACTTC. The entire variable domain, with the rest obtained from reference TRBV14 and TRBJ2-7, is as follows: EAGVTQFPSHSVIEKGQTVTLRCDPISGHDNLYWYRRVMGKEIKFLLHFVKESKQDESGMPNNRFLAERTGGTYSTLKVQPAELEDSGVYFCASSQVGNREQYFGPGTRLTVT.

The DNA of the CDR3 is TGTGCCAGCAGCTTGGGGGGACAGGCTAACTATGGCTACACCTTC. It specifies CASSLGGQANYGYTF. The V call is TRBV13, the J call TRBJ1-2; 8 bases are shared with TRBD1. Germline-derived CDR1 and CDR2 are PRHDT and FYEKMQ (reference sequence). The CDR3 runs to 15 residues. The trim removed 3 bases at V and 0 bases at J, leaving 3 bases unmatched.

This chain joins TRBV19 and TRBJ1-1, with D unclear. The ends were cut back, 3 bases at V and 1 base at J, with 6 bases in the middle. The CDR3 runs 13 residues. Germline assignment: CDR1 LNHDA and CDR2 SQIVND (reference sequence). The CDR3 region has the DNA TGTGCCAGTAGTATTGTACAGAACACTGAAGCTTTCTTT. Its translation is CASSIVQNTEAFF.

The chain joins TRBV21-1 to TRBJ2-1; no DNA check was done on the table's D call, TRBD1. TRBV21-1 is a documented pseudogene. The CDR3 covers 19 residues. DNA for the CDR3: TGTGCCAGCAGCAAAGCGCGGTGGGGCAGGGGCCCTCTGCACAATGAGCAGTTCTTC. Protein: CASSKARWGRGPLHNEQFF.

The J gene is TRBJ1-1, the V gene TRBV6-5; no reliable D call. Per the germline V gene, CDR1 is MNHEY and CDR2 is SVGAGI. Trimming removed 6 bases at V and 0 bases at J, with 8 bases between. The CDR3 is 13 residues long. The CDR3 sequence is CASSPFMNTEAFF. Written as DNA, the CDR3 is TGTGCCAGCAGCCCCTTTATGAACACTGAAGCTTTCTTT.

The CDR3 loop is CASSQFALRTYEQYF. DNA of the CDR3: TGTGCCAGCAGCCAATTCGCCCTGCGGACCTACGAGCAGTACTTC. The chain links TRBV14 to TRBJ2-7; D unresolved. The CDR3 loop spans 15 amino acids. V was pared by 2 bases and J by 2 bases, with 13 bases between. The germline V gene has CDR1 SGHDN and CDR2 FVKESK.

This chain uses TRBV10-3 with TRBJ1-2; perhaps TRBD1 as D (6 bases). V lost 0 bases and J 9 bases, leaving 14 bases between the germline ends. The CDR3 contains 14 residues. Germline V CDR1 and CDR2: ENHRY, SYGVKD. The DNA for the CDR3 is TGTGCCATCAGTGAGTCGCAAGACAGGCCTCGCTACACCTTC. Protein product: CAISESQDRPRYTF.

The rearrangement uses TRBV19 and TRBJ1-5, with 9 bases matching TRBD1. The CDR3 has 15 amino acids. V gave up 7 bases and J gave up 6 bases; unmatched junction bases: 10. Germline V gene sequence: CDR1 LNHDA, CDR2 SQIVND (reference sequence). The chain's CDR3 is CASNIQGAQGQPQHF. Written as DNA, the CDR3 is TGTGCCAGTAACATACAGGGGGCGCAGGGTCAGCCCCAGCATTTT.

This rearrangement joins TRBV4-1 to TRBJ2-7, with 10 bases lining up with TRBD1. The J segment lost 7 bases and the V segment lost 3 bases, leaving 12 bases of the junction unmatched. CDR3 length equals 16 residues. Germline V gene sequence: CDR1 MGHRA, CDR2 YSYEKL. The CDR3 sequence: CASSQWGGQGSEEQYF. The CDR3, as DNA: TGCGCCAGCAGCCAGTGGGGGGGACAGGGGTCTGAGGAGCAGTACTTC.

The genes are TRBV19 and TRBJ2-2, with 14 bases that match TRBD2. The V gene's germline CDR1 is LNHDA and CDR2 SQIVND (reference sequence). With 5 bases clipped from V and 5 bases from J, the junction kept 4 bases outside the gene matches. The CDR3 sequence is 16 residues long. CDR3 loop: CASSGGLAGVTGELFF. The CDR3, as DNA: TGTGCCAGTAGTGGGGGACTAGCGGGGGTTACCGGGGAGCTGTTTTTT.

This chain connects TRBV13 to TRBJ1-3; 7 positions agree with TRBD1. Germline V lookup: CDR1 PRHDT, CDR2 FYEKMQ (reference sequence). Trimming took 5 bases from V and 0 from J; bases not matched to a gene: 13. The CDR3 length is 18 residues. The CDR3 DNA reads TGTGCCAGCAGCCTGGGGACAGCTCACTCGCTCTCTGGAAACACCATATATTTT. Amino acids: CASSLGTAHSLSGNTIYF.